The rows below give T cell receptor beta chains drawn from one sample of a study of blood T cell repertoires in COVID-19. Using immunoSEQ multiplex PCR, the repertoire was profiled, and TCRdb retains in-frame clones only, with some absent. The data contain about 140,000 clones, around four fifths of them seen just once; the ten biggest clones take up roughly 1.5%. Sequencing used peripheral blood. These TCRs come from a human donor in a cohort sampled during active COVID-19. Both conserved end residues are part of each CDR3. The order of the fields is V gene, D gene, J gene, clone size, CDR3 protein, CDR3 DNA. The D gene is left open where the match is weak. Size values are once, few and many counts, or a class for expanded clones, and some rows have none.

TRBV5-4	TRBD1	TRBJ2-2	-	CASMGRTGRGELFF	TGTGCCAGCATGGGTCGGACAGGGCGAGGGGAGCTGTTTTTT
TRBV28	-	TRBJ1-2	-	CASNGRRYGYTF	TGTGCCAGCAATGGCAGGAGGTATGGCTACACCTTC
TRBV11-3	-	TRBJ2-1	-	CASRSYLGSDTYNEQFF	TGTGCCAGCAGATCATATCTAGGTTCGGATACTTACAATGAGCAGTTCTTC
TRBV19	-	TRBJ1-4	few	CASSIRQLSNEKLFF	TGTGCCAGTAGTATCAGGCAGCTTTCTAATGAAAAACTGTTTTTT
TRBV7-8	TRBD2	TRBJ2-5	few	CASSSTSGSWETQYF	TGTGCCAGCAGCTCGACTAGCGGGAGCTGGGAGACCCAGTACTTC
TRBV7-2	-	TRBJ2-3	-	CASSSYREADTQYF	TGTGCCAGCAGCTCGTACAGGGAAGCAGATACGCAGTATTTT
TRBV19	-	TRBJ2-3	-	CASTEQFASTDTQYF	TGTGCCAGTACCGAACAGTTCGCTAGCACAGATACGCAGTATTTT
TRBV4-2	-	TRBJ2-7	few	CASQEGTGAWEQYF	TGTGCCAGCCAAGAGGGAACGGGAGCGTGGGAGCAGTACTTC
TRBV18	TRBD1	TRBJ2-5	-	CASSPGQGGETQYF	TGTGCCAGCTCACCAGGACAGGGAGGAGAGACCCAGTACTTC
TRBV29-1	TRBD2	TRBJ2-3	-	CSVEVAGVADTQYF	TGCAGCGTTGAGGTAGCGGGAGTGGCAGATACGCAGTATTTT